This T cell receptor beta chain was sequenced for a study of T cell changes during pregnancy in multiple sclerosis. Using immunoSEQ multiplex PCR, the repertoire was profiled, and TCRdb retains in-frame clones only, with some absent. This sample carries 34,000 or so clones, approximately 90% of them seen once, and the ten largest clones take around 4.3%. CDR1 SGHDT and CDR2 YYEEEE come from the germline V gene. The CDR3 has 16 residues. The sample was peripheral blood, taken in the second trimester of pregnancy. This clonotype was sampled from a female donor in good health, enrolled as a control in a pregnancy study. The genes are TRBV5-6 and TRBJ2-5; D perhaps matches TRBD1 (5 bases). The J call may not be correct, given that the DNA end is closer to TRBJ2-7. The CDR3 DNA sequence: TGTGCCAGCAGCTTGGATGGTCAGGGAAGTTCCTACGAGCAGTACTTC. Its translation: CASSLDGQGSSYEQYF.